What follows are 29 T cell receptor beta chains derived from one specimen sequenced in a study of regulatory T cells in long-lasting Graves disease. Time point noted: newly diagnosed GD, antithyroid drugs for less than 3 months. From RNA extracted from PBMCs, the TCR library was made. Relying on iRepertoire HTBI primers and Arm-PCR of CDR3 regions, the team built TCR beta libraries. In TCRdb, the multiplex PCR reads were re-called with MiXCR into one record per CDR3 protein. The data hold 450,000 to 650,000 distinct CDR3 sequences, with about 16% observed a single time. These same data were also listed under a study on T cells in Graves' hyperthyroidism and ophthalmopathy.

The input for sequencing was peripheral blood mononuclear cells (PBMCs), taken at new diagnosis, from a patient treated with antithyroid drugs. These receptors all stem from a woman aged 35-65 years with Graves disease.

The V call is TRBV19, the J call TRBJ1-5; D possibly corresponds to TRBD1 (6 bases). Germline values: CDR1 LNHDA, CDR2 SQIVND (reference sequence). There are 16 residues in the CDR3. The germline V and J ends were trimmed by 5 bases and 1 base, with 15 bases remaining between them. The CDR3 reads CASSPHGRGSNQPQHF. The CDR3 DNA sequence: TGTGCCAGTAGTCCGCATGGCAGGGGCAGCAATCAGCCCCAGCATTTT.

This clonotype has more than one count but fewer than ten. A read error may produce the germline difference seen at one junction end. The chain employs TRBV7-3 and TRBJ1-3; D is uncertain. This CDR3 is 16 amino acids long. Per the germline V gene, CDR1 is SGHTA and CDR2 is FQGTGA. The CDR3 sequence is CTSTPPGPLRGNTIYF. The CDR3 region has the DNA TGTACCAGCACCCCCCCAGGCCCCCTTCGTGGAAACACCATATATTTT. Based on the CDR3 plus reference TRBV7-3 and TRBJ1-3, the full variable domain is GAGVSQTPSNKVTEKGKYVELRCDPISGHTALYWYRQSLGQGPEFLIYFQGTGAADDSGLPNDRFFAVRPEGSVSTLKIQRTERGDSAVYLCTSTPPGPLRGNTIYFGEGSWLTVV.

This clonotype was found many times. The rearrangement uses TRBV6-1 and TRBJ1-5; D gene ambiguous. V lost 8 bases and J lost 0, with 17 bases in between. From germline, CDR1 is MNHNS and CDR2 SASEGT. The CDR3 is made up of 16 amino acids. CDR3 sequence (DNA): TGTGCCAGCTCCGATACTGGCGGTTATAGCAATCAGCCCCAGCATTTT. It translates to CASSDTGGYSNQPQHF.

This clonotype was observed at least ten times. CDR3 in amino acids: CATREGGGFQPQHF. The CDR3 bases are TGTGCCACCCGGGAAGGCGGAGGCTTTCAGCCCCAGCATTTT. The rearrangement joins TRBV6-1 to TRBJ1-5; D not resolved. The CDR3 is 14 amino acids. V gave up 10 bases and J gave up 6 bases, with 19 bases separating them. Germline V gene lookup returns CDR1 MNHNS and CDR2 SASEGT.

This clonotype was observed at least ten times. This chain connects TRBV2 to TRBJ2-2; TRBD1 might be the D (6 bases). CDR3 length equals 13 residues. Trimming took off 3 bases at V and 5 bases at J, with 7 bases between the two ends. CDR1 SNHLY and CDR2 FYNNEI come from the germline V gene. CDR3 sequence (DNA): TGTGCCAGCAGTGACCAGGGGACCGGGGAGCTGTTTTTT. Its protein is CASSDQGTGELFF.

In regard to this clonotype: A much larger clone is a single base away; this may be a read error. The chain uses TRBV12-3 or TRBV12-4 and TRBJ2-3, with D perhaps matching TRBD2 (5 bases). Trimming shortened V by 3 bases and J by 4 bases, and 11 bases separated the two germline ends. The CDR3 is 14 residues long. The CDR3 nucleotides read TGTGCCAGCAGTTTCGGGCGGGCCCCAGATACGCAGTATTTT. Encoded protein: CASSFGRAPDTQYF.

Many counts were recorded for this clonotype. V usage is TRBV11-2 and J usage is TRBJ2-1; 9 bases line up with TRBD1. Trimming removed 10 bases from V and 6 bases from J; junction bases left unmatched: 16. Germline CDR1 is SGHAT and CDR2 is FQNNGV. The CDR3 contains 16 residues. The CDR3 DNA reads TGTGCCACCGACCGGACAGGGGTGGGGTGGGGCAATGAGCAGTTCTTC. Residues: CATDRTGVGWGNEQFF.

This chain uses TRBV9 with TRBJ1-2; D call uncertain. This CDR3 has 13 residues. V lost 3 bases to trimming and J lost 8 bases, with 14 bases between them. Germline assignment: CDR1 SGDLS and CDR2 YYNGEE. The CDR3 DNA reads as TGTGCCAGCAGCGCAACAGCCGCACAGGGCTACACCTTC. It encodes CASSATAAQGYTF.

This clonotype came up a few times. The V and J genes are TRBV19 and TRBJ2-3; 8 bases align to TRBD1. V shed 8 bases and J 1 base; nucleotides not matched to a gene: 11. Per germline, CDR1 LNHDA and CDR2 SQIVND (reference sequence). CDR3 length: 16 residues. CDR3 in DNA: TGTGCCAGTGGGACAGGCCCTCCCTACCGCACAGATACGCAGTATTTT. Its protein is CASGTGPPYRTDTQYF.

The CDR3 nucleotides read TGTGCCAGCAGTTCGCGACAGGGTTCTTCCTACAATGAGCAGTTCTTC. It specifies CASSSRQGSSYNEQFF. The J gene is TRBJ2-1, the V gene TRBV12-3 or TRBV12-4; 7 bases are a match to TRBD1. Trimming removed 4 bases from V and 1 base from J; junction bases left unmatched: 7. This CDR3 comprises 16 residues.

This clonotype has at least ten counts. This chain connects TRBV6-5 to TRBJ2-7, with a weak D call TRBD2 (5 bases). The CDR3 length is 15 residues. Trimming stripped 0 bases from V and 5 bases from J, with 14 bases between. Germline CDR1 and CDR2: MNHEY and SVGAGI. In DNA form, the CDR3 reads TGTGCCAGCAGTTACTCCTCGGGGTTAAGGAACGAGCAGTACTTC. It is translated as CASSYSSGLRNEQYF.

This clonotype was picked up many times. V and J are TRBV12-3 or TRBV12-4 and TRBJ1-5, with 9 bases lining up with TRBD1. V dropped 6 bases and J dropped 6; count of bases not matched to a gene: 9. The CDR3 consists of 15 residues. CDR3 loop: CASSDSGTGTQPQHF. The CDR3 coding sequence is TGTGCCAGCAGCGACAGTGGGACAGGGACTCAGCCCCAGCATTTT.

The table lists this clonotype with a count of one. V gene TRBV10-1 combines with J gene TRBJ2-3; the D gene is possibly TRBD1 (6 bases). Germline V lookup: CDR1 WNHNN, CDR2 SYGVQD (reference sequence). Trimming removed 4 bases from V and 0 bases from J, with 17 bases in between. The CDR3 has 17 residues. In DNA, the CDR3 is TGCGCCAGCAGTGGGAAAGAACAGGGTAGGAGCACAGATACGCAGTATTTT. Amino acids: CASSGKEQGRSTDTQYF.

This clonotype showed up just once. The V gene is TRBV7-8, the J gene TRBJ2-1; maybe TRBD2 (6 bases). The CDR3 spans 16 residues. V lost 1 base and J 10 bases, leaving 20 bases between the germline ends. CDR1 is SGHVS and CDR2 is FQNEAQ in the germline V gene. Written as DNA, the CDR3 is TGTGCCAGCAGCTTAGATGAAGTTACTAGCTCCTACGAGCAGTTCTTC. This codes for CASSLDEVTSSYEQFF.

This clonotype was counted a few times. The CDR3 is CAWSVLEGQPQHF. Here the CDR3 DNA reads TGTGCCTGGAGTGTTCTAGAAGGTCAGCCCCAGCATTTT. The rearrangement uses TRBV30 and TRBJ1-5; D not certain. Germline assignment: CDR1 GTSNPN and CDR2 SVGIG (reference sequence). With 0 bases removed from V and 6 bases from J, the gap between germline ends came to 9 bases. This CDR3 region has 13 residues.

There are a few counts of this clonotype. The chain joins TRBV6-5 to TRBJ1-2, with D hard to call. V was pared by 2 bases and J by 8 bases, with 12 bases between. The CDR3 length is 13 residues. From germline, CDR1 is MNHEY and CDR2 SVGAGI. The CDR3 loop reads CASSYIAYWGYTF. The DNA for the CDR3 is TGTGCCAGCAGTTACATAGCCTATTGGGGCTACACCTTC.

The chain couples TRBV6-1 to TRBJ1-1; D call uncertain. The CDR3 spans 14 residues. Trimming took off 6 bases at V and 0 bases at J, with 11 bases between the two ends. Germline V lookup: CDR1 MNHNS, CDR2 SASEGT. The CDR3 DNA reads TGTGCCAGCAGACCCTTCAGCATGAACACTGAAGCTTTCTTT. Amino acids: CASRPFSMNTEAFF.

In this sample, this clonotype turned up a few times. The CDR3 DNA is TGTGCCACCAGCAGAGTTGACTTGGAGACCCAGTACTTC. Protein sequence: CATSRVDLETQYF. The chain recombines TRBV15 with TRBJ2-5; D call uncertain. The ends were cut back, 1 base at V and 5 bases at J, with 8 bases in the middle. Germline CDR1 LNHNV, CDR2 YYDKDF (reference sequence). This CDR3 spans 13 amino acids. The full variable domain, its missing parts supplied by reference TRBV15 and TRBJ2-5, is DAMVIQNPRYQVTQFGKPVTLSCSQTLNHNVMYWYQQKSSQAPKLLFHYYDKDFNNEADTPDNFQSRRPNTSFCFLDIRSPGLGDTAMYLCATSRVDLETQYFGPGTRLLVL.

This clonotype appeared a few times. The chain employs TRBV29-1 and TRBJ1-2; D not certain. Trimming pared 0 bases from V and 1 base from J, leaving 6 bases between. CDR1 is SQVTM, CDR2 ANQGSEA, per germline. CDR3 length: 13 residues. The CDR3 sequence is CSVEEVYNYGYTF. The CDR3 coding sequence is TGCAGCGTTGAAGAAGTCTATAACTATGGCTACACCTTC.

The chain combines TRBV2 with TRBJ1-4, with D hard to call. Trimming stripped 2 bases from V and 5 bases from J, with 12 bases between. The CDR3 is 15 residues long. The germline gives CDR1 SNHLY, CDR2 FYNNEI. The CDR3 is CASSENMAANEKLFF. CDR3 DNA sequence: TGTGCCAGCAGTGAAAATATGGCAGCAAATGAAAAACTGTTTTTT.

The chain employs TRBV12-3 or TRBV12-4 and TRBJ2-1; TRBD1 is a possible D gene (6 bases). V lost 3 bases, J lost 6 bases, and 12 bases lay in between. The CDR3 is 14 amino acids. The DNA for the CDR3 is TGTGCCAGCAGTTTTTCGACAGGCTTCAATGAGCAGTTCTTC. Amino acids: CASSFSTGFNEQFF.

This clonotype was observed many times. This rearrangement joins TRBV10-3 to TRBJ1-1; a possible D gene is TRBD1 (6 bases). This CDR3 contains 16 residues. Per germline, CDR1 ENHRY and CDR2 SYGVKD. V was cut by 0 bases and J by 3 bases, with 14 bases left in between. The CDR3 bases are TGTGCCATCAGTGAGTCCGTGGGGGCAGGGGACACTGAAGCTTTCTTT. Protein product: CAISESVGAGDTEAFF.

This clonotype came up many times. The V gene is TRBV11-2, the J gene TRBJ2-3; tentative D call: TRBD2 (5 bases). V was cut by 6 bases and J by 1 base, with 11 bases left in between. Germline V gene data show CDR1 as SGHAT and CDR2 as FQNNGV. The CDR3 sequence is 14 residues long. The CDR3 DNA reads TGTGCCAGCAGACCCCTCGGGGGCACAGATACGCAGTATTTT. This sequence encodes CASRPLGGTDTQYF.

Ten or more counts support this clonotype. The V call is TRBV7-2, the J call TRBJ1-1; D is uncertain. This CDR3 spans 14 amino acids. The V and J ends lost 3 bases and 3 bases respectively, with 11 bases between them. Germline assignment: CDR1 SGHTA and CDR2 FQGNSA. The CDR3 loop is CASSFPLPDTEAFF. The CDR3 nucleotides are TGTGCCAGCAGCTTCCCCTTACCGGACACTGAAGCTTTCTTT.

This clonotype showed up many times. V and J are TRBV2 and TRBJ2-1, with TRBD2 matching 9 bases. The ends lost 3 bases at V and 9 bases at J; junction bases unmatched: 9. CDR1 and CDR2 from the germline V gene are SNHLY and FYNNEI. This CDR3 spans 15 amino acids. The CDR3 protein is CASSDGLAGSIEQFF. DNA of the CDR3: TGTGCCAGCAGTGATGGGCTAGCGGGGTCCATTGAGCAGTTCTTC.

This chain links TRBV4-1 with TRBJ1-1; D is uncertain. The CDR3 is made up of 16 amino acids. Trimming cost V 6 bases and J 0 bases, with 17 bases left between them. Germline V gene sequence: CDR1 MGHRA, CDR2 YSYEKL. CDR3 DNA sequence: TGCGCCAGCAGGGATCATCGAGCGTACATGAACACTGAAGCTTTCTTT. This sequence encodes CASRDHRAYMNTEAFF.

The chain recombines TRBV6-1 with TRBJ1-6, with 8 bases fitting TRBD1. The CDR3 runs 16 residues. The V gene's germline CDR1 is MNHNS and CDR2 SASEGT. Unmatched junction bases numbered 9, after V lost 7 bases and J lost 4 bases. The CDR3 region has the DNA TGTGCCAGCAAGGAAGAGGACAGGGTGTATAATTCACCCCTCCACTTT. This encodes CASKEEDRVYNSPLHF.

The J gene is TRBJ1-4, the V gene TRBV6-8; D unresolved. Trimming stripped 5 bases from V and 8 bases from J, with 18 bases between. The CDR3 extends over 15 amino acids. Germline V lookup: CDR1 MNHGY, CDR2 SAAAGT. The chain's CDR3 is CASSRPGLTREKLFF. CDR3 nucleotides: TGTGCCAGCAGTCGGCCAGGCTTAACGAGGGAAAAACTGTTTTTT.

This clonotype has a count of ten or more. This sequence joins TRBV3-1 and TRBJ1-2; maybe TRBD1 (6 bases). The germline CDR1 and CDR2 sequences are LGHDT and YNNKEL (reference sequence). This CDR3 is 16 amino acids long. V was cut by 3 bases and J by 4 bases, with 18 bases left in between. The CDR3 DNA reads TGTGCCAGCAGCCATTACTCGGGACATACATCCTATGGCTACACCTTC. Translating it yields CASSHYSGHTSYGYTF.